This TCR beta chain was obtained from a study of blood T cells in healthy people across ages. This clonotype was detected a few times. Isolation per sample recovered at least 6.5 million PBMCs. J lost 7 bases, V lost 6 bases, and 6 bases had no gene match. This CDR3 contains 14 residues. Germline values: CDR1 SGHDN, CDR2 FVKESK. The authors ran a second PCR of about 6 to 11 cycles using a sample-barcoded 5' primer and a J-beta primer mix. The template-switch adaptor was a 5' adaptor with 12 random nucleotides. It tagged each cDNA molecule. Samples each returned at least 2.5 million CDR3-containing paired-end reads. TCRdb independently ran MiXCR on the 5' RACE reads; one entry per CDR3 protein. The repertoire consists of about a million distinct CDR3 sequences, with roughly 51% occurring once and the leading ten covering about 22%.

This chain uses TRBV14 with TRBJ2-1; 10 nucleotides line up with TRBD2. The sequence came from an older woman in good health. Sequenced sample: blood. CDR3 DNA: TGTGCCAGCAGTACTAGCGGGATTATGAATGAGCAGTTCTTC. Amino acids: CASSTSGIMNEQFF.